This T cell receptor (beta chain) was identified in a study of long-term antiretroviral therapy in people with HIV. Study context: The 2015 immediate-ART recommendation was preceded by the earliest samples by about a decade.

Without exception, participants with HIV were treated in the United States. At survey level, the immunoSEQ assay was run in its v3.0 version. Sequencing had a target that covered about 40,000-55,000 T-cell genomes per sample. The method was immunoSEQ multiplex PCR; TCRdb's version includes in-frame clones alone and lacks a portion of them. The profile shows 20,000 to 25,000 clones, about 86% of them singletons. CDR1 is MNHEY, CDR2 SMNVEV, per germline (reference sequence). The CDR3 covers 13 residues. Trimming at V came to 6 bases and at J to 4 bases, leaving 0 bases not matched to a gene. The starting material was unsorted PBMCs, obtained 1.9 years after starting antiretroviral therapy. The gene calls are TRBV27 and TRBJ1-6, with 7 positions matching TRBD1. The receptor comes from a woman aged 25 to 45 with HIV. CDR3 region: CASRGQYNSPLHF. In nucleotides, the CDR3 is TGTGCCAGCAGGGGACAGTATAATTCACCCCTCCACTTT.